These 21 T cell receptor beta chains share one sample of origin, sequenced in a study of T cell responses to AZD1222 COVID-19 vaccine. Generated by immunoSEQ multiplex PCR, the TCRdb table keeps only in-frame clones and is missing some. The sample carries 130,000 to 150,000 clones, 80% to 90% recorded once. Sequencing was performed on peripheral blood, taken on day 0 of AZD1222 vaccination. These receptors were obtained from an adult in good health.

The chain links TRBV15 to TRBJ1-5; D remains unclear. Germline V lookup: CDR1 LNHNV, CDR2 YYDKDF (reference sequence). Trimming took 6 bases from V and 0 from J, leaving 9 bases between them. The CDR3 extends over 14 amino acids. DNA of the CDR3: TGTGCCACCAGTGGCTCTTATAGCAATCAGCCCCAGCATTTT. This codes for CATSGSYSNQPQHF.

The rearrangement joins TRBV15 to TRBJ1-3; D unresolved. The CDR3 loop spans 14 amino acids. Germline V CDR1 and CDR2: LNHNV, YYDKDF (reference sequence). The ends were cut back, 0 bases at V and 1 base at J, with 4 bases in the middle. The CDR3 DNA reads as TGTGCCACCAGCAGAGATCCGTCTGGAAACACCATATATTTT. Its protein is CATSRDPSGNTIYF.

The chain employs TRBV4-2 and TRBJ1-6; no firm D call. The CDR3 totals 17 residues. Per germline, CDR1 LGHNA and CDR2 YNFKEQ. V was trimmed by 5 bases and J by 1 base, leaving 15 bases between them. The CDR3 sequence is CASSSDGGASYNSPLHF. The CDR3 nucleotides are TGTGCCAGCAGCTCAGACGGTGGAGCGTCCTATAATTCACCCCTCCACTTT.

This clone appeared once. CDR3 bases: TGTGCCATCAGTAACCCCGGGACTAGTTCGTCCTACGAGCAGTACTTC. Protein sequence: CAISNPGTSSSYEQYF. This rearrangement joins TRBV10-3 to TRBJ2-7, with TRBD2 identical over 8 bases. Germline V lookup: CDR1 ENHRY, CDR2 SYGVKD. This CDR3 is built from 16 residues. Trimming removed 5 bases from V and 1 base from J; junction bases left unmatched: 10.

The chain joins TRBV6-6 to TRBJ2-3; 9 nucleotides agree with TRBD1. Per the germline V gene, CDR1 is MNHNY and CDR2 is SVGAGI (reference sequence). After removal of 4 bases from V and 0 bases from J, the junction contained 5 bases not matched to a gene. The CDR3 is made up of 16 amino acids. Written as DNA, the CDR3 is TGTGCCAGCAGTTTGGGGGACAGGGCTAGCACAGATACGCAGTATTTT. This codes for CASSLGDRASTDTQYF.

The chain's CDR3 is CASSPLTSGVTDTQYF. CDR3 sequence (DNA): TGTGCCAGTAGTCCGCTGACTAGCGGGGTCACAGATACGCAGTATTTT. The V call is TRBV19, the J call TRBJ2-3; 11 bases are shared with TRBD2. Germline V gene lookup returns CDR1 LNHDA and CDR2 SQIVND (reference sequence). CDR3 size: 16 residues. Trimming cost V 5 bases and J 2 bases; bases outside gene matches: 6. Full variable domain (rest looked up from reference TRBV19 and TRBJ2-3): DGGITQSPKYLFRKEGQNVTLSCEQNLNHDAMYWYRQDPGQGLRLIYYSQIVNDFQKGDIAEGYSVSREKKESFPLTVTSAQKNPTAFYLCASSPLTSGVTDTQYFGPGTRLTVL.

CDR3 bases: TGTGCCAGCAGCTTAGACCCCCTTGGGACTAGCGGGAGCAATGAGCAGTTCTTC. Its protein product is CASSLDPLGTSGSNEQFF. The chain joins TRBV11-2 to TRBJ2-1; TRBD2 agrees at 14 bases. Germline V gene lookup returns CDR1 SGHAT and CDR2 FQNNGV. Trimming at V came to 0 bases and at J to 6 bases, leaving 7 bases not matched to a gene. This CDR3 comprises 18 residues. The full variable domain, with the rest looked up from reference TRBV11-2 and TRBJ2-1, is EAGVAQSPRYKIIEKRQSVAFWCNPISGHATLYWYQQILGQGPKLLIQFQNNGVVDDSQLPKDRFSAERLKGVDSTLKIQPAKLEDSAVYLCASSLDPLGTSGSNEQFFGPGTRLTVL.

The chain links TRBV6-5 to TRBJ1-3; D is undetermined. V was pared by 3 bases and J by 3 bases, with 12 bases between. Germline lookup yields CDR1 MNHEY and CDR2 SVGAGI. The CDR3 sequence is 15 residues long. CDR3 DNA: TGTGCCAGCAGTTATAGAAGGAGGGTTGGAAACACCATATATTTT. It specifies CASSYRRRVGNTIYF.

The rearrangement links TRBV12-3 or TRBV12-4 to TRBJ1-1, with 9 bases matching TRBD1. After removal of 4 bases from V and 9 bases from J, the junction contained 3 bases not matched to a gene. CDR3 size: 12 residues. The CDR3 DNA is TGTGCCAGCAGTTCTGGACAGGGGCAAGCTTTCTTT. Protein sequence: CASSSGQGQAFF.

The CDR3 region is CASSSGTRSGYTF. As DNA, the CDR3 is TGTGCCAGCAGCTCCGGGACACGGTCCGGGTACACCTTC. The chain carries TRBV11-2 and TRBJ1-2; maybe TRBD1 (6 bases). Germline V gene lookup returns CDR1 SGHAT and CDR2 FQNNGV. The V end was cut by 4 bases, the J end by 11 bases, with 17 bases between. The CDR3 runs to 13 residues.

The V gene is TRBV24-1, the J gene TRBJ2-3, with 7 bases identical to TRBD2. The junction had 20 bases not matched to a gene; V was cut back by 12 bases and J by 6 bases. The CDR3 is 16 amino acids. The germline gives CDR1 KGHDR, CDR2 SFDVKD. Written as DNA, the CDR3 is TGTGCCGCGCCAGAACGGACTACAACGCGGGGGGATACGCAGTATTTT. Its translation: CAAPERTTTRGDTQYF.

V is TRBV6-4 and J is TRBJ1-5; 8 bases are shared with TRBD1. The CDR3 has 15 residues. V trimming: 6 bases; J trimming: 6 bases; junction bases outside the gene matches: 10. Germline loops: CDR1 MRHNA, CDR2 SNTAGT. The CDR3 DNA follows: TGTGCCAGCAGCGATGGACAGGGTCGTACTCAGCCCCAGCATTTT. It specifies CASSDGQGRTQPQHF.

This chain links TRBV10-3 with TRBJ1-2; D unresolved. V lost 3 bases to trimming and J lost 6 bases, with 11 bases between them. This CDR3 is built from 13 residues. CDR1 and CDR2 from the germline V gene are ENHRY and SYGVKD. CDR3 loop: CAISDEIANGYTF. CDR3 sequence (DNA): TGTGCCATCAGTGACGAAATCGCCAATGGCTACACCTTC.

This clone has only one observation. The chain carries TRBV6-5 and TRBJ1-4, with D tentatively TRBD1 (5 bases). Trimming took 5 bases from V and 7 from J, leaving 11 bases between them. The CDR3 totals 13 residues. Per the germline V gene, CDR1 is MNHEY and CDR2 is SVGAGI. The CDR3, as DNA: TGTGCCAGCAGTCGGGGGAAGAGTGAAAAACTGTTTTTT. This codes for CASSRGKSEKLFF.

The chain carries TRBV7-9 and TRBJ2-5; D remains ambiguous. The CDR3 is made up of 13 amino acids. Germline V gene sequence: CDR1 SEHNR, CDR2 FQNEAQ (reference sequence). Trimming took off 6 bases at V and 1 base at J, with 9 bases between the two ends. CDR3 amino acids: CASRSPPQETQYF. DNA for the CDR3: TGTGCCAGCAGATCTCCTCCCCAAGAGACCCAGTACTTC. Variable domain in full (rest from reference TRBV7-9 and TRBJ2-5): DTGVSQNPRHKITKRGQNVTFRCDPISEHNRLYWYRQTLGQGPEFLTYFQNEAQLEKSRLLSDRFSAERPKGSFSTLEIQRTEQGDSAMYLCASRSPPQETQYFGPGTRLLVL.

This chain uses TRBV5-1 with TRBJ1-5; D possibly corresponds to TRBD1 (5 bases). The CDR3 extends over 14 amino acids. Looked up from germline, CDR1 is SGHRS and CDR2 is YFSETQ. Trimming cost V 0 bases and J 7 bases, with 11 bases left between them. The CDR3: CASSLDGARQPQHF. For the CDR3, the DNA is TGCGCCAGCAGCTTGGATGGGGCGAGGCAGCCCCAGCATTTT.

This chain uses TRBV15 with TRBJ1-2; no definite D call. Deletions cut 0 bases from V and 7 bases from J, with 6 bases between. The germline V gene encodes CDR1 LNHNV and CDR2 YYDKDF (reference sequence). This CDR3 comprises 12 residues. Here the CDR3 DNA reads TGTGCCACCAGCAGAGACGCGGGTGGCTACACCTTC. This encodes CATSRDAGGYTF.

The rearrangement links TRBV2 to TRBJ1-1, with no clear D. V lost 3 bases, J lost 3 bases, and 5 bases lay in between. The germline V gene has CDR1 SNHLY and CDR2 FYNNEI. The CDR3 runs 12 residues. CDR3: CASSDSYTEAFF. The CDR3 nucleotides read TGTGCCAGCAGTGACAGTTACACTGAAGCTTTCTTT. Full variable domain (outside the CDR3, taken from reference TRBV2 and TRBJ1-1): EPEVTQTPSHQVTQMGQEVILRCVPISNHLYFYWYRQILGQKVEFLVSFYNNEISEKSEIFDDQFSVERPDGSNFTLKIRSTKLEDSAMYFCASSDSYTEAFFGQGTRLTVV.

The chain is built from TRBV5-1 and TRBJ2-3; 8 positions match TRBD1. This CDR3 has 13 amino acids. After removal of 7 bases from V and 0 bases from J, the junction contained 1 base not matched to a gene. CDR1 is SGHRS and CDR2 is YFSETQ in the germline V gene. CDR3 sequence (DNA): TGCGCCAGCGGGACAGGAAGCACAGATACGCAGTATTTT. Encoded protein: CASGTGSTDTQYF.

The V and J genes are TRBV6-5 and TRBJ1-1; tentative D call: TRBD1 (6 bases). The CDR3 totals 14 residues. Germline CDR1 reads MNHEY; CDR2 reads SVGAGI. V shed 2 bases and J shed 3 bases, with 10 bases lying between them. CDR3 nucleotides: TGTGCCAGCAGTTACAGGTCAGGGGACACTGAAGCTTTCTTT. Protein product: CASSYRSGDTEAFF.

This clone was detected a few times. V usage is TRBV2 and J usage is TRBJ1-6, with 8 nucleotides matching TRBD1. The CDR3 consists of 17 residues. V lost 9 bases and J lost 5; bases outside the gene matches: 15. Germline-derived CDR1 and CDR2 are SNHLY and FYNNEI. The CDR3 reads CARGDRRDEDDNSPLHF. The DNA of the CDR3 is TGTGCCAGAGGGGACAGGAGAGACGAAGATGATAATTCACCCCTCCACTTT.